This TCR beta chain was recovered during a study of cytomegalovirus exposure and HLA in healthy donors. Vbeta (60) and Jbeta (13) primers were used in the PCR. The method was immunoSEQ multiplex PCR; TCRdb's version includes in-frame clones alone and lacks a portion of them. The sample includes 45,000 to 55,000 clones, 45% to 70% of them seen just once. Germline V CDR1 and CDR2: GTSNPN, SVGIG (reference sequence). CDR3 size: 14 residues. Study results and caveats: Reported results showed that the classifier diagnosed cytomegalovirus status with high specificity and sensitivity. Earlier analysis yielded a pattern in which most TCR beta V segments were productive about 90% or about 30% of the time.

Remarks on this clone: Its antigen is still unknown. One end of the junction is discordant with germline, which a read error may explain.

The TCR comes from a human donor in good health. Sequencing was performed on PBMCs. The rearrangement uses TRBV30 and TRBJ1-2; D might be TRBD1 (5 bases). The CDR3 nucleotides read TGTGCCTGGAGTGAGACAGTAGCTAACTATGGCTACCCCTTC. Its translation is CAWSETVANYGYPF.